This paragraph covers one T cell receptor beta chain sequence. The antigen is undetermined. This sample stems from a study of radiation and T cells in renal cell carcinoma. Study conclusions and caveats: No pretreatment tumor biopsies were available for baseline clonotypes. In blood, top tumor clones expanded by 2 weeks, shrinking by 4.

V trimming: 2 bases; J trimming: 4 bases; junction bases outside the gene matches: 8. CDR1 is MNHEY and CDR2 is SMNVEV in the germline V gene (reference sequence). CDR3 size: 15 residues. The method was immunoSEQ multiplex PCR; TCRdb's version includes in-frame clones alone and lacks a portion of them. The sample lists some 80,000 clones; approximately 86% were seen once. The time point denotes: blood 2 weeks post-SBRT. Indicated treatment: 15 Gy SBRT to primary tumor, nephrectomy 4 weeks later. The sample was blood, taken from a patient whose treatment included radiotherapy and nephrectomy. This receptor was taken from a woman aged 45-60 years with renal cell carcinoma. The chain links TRBV27 to TRBJ2-7, with TRBD1 matching 7 bases. CDR3 sequence: CASSLGTAGSYEQYF. The CDR3 nucleotides are TGTGCCAGCAGTTTAGGGACAGCAGGTTCGTACGAGCAGTACTTC.